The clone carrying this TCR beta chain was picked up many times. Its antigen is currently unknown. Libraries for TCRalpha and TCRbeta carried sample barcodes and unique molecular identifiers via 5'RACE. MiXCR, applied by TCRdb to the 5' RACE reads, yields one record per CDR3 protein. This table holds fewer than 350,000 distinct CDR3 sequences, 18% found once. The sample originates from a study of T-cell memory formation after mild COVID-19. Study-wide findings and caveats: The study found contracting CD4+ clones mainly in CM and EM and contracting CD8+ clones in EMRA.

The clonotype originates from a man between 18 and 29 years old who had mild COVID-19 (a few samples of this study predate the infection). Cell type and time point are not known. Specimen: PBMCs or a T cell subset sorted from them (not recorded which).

The CDR3 loop reads CASLPGGGPVPGELFF. The CDR3 DNA sequence: TGCGCCAGCCTACCGGGGGGCGGACCGGTCCCCGGGGAGCTGTTTTTT. The V gene is TRBV5-1, the J gene TRBJ2-2; tentative D call: TRBD2 (7 bases). CDR1 and CDR2 from the germline V gene are SGHRS and YFSETQ. The CDR3 is made up of 16 amino acids. With 7 bases removed from V and 6 bases from J, the gap between germline ends came to 22 bases.